The text below deals with one TCR beta chain. TCRdb keeps only in-frame clones here, not all; method: immunoSEQ multiplex PCR. The sample consists of more than 400,000 clones, about 96% of them appearing once. CDR1 is SGHRS, CDR2 YFSETQ, per germline. This CDR3 is 16 amino acids long. This record belongs to a study of shared clonotypes between healthy human individuals. The V and J genes are TRBV5-1 and TRBJ2-5; TRBD2 matches at 8 bases. The end of the DNA fits TRBJ2-7 better, so the J call may be wrong. The sequenced material came from naive CD4+ T cells sorted from blood. The subset here: CD45RA+ positively selected. This receptor was identified in a woman in her thirties in good health. The CDR3 bases are TGCGCCAGCAGCTTCATCCAAGCGGGGGAGGCCTACGAGCAGTACTTC. Translating it yields CASSFIQAGEAYEQYF.